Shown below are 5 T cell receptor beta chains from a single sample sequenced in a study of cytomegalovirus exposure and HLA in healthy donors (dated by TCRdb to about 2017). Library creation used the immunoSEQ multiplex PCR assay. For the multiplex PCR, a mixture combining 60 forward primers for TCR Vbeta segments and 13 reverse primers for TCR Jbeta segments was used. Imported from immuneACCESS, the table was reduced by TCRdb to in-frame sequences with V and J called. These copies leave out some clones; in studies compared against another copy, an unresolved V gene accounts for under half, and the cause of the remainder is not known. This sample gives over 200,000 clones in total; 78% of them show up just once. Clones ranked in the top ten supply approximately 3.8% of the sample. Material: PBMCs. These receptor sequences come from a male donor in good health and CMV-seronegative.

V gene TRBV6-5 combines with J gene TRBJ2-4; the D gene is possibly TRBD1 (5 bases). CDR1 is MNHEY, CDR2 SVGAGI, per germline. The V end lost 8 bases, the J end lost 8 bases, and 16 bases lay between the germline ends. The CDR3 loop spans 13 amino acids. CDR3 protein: CASGFDRWDIQYF. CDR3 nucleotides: TGTGCCAGCGGGTTTGACAGATGGGACATTCAGTACTTC.

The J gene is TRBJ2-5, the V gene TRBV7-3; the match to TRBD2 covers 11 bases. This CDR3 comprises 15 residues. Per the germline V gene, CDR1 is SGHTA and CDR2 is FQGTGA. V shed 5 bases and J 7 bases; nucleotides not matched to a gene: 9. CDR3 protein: CASSKRSGRASTQYF. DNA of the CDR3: TGTGCCAGCAGCAAACGTAGCGGGAGGGCCTCGACCCAGTACTTC. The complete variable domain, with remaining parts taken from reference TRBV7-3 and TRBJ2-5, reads GAGVSQTPSNKVTEKGKYVELRCDPISGHTALYWYRQSLGQGPEFLIYFQGTGAADDSGLPNDRFFAVRPEGSVSTLKIQRTERGDSAVYLCASSKRSGRASTQYFGPGTRLLVL.

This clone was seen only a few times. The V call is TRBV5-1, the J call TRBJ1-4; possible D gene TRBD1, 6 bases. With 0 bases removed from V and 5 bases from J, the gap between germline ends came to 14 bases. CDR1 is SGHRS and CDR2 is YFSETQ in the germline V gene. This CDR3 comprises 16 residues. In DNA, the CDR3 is TGCGCCAGCAGCTTGGCGGGACAAGGAAACAATGAAAAACTGTTTTTT. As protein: CASSLAGQGNNEKLFF.

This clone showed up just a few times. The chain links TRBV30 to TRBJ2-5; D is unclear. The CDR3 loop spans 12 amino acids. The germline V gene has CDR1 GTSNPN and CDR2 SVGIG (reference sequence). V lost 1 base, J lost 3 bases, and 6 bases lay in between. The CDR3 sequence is CAWSDGEETQYF. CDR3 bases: TGTGCCTGGAGTGACGGTGAAGAGACCCAGTACTTC.

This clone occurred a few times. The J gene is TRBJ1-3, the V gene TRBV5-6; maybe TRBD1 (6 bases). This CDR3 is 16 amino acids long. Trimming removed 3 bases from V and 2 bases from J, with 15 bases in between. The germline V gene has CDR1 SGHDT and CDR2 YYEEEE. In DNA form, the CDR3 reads TGTGCCAGCAGCTCACGTCAGGGGTGGACTGGAAACACCATATATTTT. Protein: CASSSRQGWTGNTIYF.